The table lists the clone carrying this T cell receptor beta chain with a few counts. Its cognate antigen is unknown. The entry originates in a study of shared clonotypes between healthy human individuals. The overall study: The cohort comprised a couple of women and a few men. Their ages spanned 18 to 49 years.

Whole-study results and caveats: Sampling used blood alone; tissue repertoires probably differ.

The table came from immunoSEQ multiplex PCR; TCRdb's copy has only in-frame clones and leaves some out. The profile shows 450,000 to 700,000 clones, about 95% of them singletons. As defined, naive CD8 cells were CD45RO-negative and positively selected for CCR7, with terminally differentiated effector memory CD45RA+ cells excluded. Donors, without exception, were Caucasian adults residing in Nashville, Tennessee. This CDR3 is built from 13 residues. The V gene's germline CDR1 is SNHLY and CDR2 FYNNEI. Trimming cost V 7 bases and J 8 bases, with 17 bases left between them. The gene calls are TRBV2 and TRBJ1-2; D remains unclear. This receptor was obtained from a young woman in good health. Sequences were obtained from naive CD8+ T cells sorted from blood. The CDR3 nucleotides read TGTGCCAGCAATGAGGCCGACTATATGGGCTACACCTTC. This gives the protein CASNEADYMGYTF.